The subject of this entry is one T cell receptor (beta chain). Antigen specificity is unknown. This sample is part of a study of shared clonotypes between healthy human individuals. Study-level results: Across subsets, estimated richness was generally greater for naive than for memory populations.

The protocol was immunoSEQ multiplex PCR, while the TCRdb copy is restricted to in-frame clones and leaves out a portion. The top ten clones hold roughly 1.1% of a sample with approximately 1,500,000 clones, roughly 95% of them seen once. Specimen: naive CD4+ T cells sorted from blood. Subset denoted: CD45RA+ positively selected. This TCR came from a man aged 25-45 years in good health.

The CDR3 DNA is TGTGCCAGCAGTCCCGAGACTAGCGGGAGGAGGTACGAGCAGTACTTC. Translating gives CASSPETSGRRYEQYF. This sequence joins TRBV28 and TRBJ2-7; 13 bases fit TRBD2. The germline CDR1 and CDR2 sequences are MDHEN and SYDVKM. The CDR3 length is 16 residues. V was pared by 5 bases and J by 4 bases, with 8 bases of the junction left unmatched.